The T cell receptor (beta chain) under discussion was sequenced for a study of T cell repertoires in cytomegalovirus infection. Study details: Public TCR beta signatures provided an indication of both CMV infection and a matching HLA type. Study-level points and caveats: Clonotype analysis showed dominance of the ex vivo response by HLA-C-restricted CMV-specific TCR beta clonotypes. Identification of carriers of CMV plus the relevant HLA was achieved through cumulative public TCR beta family frequency.

TCRdb analysed the reads with MiXCR anew, one entry per CDR3 protein. The sample includes about 740,000 distinct CDR3 sequences, less than 40% seen only once; the top ten take 2.5% to 3.5%. Regarding this clonotype: The antigen is undetermined.

Germline CDR1 and CDR2: SGHTA and FQGTGA. The CDR3 extends over 15 amino acids. After removal of 5 bases from V and 0 bases from J, the junction contained 3 bases not matched to a gene. The receptor's source is a human donor in good health (CMV status not recorded). Some clones in this sample may be carry-over from other donors' samples. V and J are TRBV7-3 and TRBJ2-2, with 7 bases matching TRBD1. The sequencing input was PBMCs. CDR3 protein: CASSQGQSNTGELFF. Here the CDR3 DNA reads TGTGCCAGCAGCCAGGGACAGTCGAACACCGGGGAGCTGTTTTTT.